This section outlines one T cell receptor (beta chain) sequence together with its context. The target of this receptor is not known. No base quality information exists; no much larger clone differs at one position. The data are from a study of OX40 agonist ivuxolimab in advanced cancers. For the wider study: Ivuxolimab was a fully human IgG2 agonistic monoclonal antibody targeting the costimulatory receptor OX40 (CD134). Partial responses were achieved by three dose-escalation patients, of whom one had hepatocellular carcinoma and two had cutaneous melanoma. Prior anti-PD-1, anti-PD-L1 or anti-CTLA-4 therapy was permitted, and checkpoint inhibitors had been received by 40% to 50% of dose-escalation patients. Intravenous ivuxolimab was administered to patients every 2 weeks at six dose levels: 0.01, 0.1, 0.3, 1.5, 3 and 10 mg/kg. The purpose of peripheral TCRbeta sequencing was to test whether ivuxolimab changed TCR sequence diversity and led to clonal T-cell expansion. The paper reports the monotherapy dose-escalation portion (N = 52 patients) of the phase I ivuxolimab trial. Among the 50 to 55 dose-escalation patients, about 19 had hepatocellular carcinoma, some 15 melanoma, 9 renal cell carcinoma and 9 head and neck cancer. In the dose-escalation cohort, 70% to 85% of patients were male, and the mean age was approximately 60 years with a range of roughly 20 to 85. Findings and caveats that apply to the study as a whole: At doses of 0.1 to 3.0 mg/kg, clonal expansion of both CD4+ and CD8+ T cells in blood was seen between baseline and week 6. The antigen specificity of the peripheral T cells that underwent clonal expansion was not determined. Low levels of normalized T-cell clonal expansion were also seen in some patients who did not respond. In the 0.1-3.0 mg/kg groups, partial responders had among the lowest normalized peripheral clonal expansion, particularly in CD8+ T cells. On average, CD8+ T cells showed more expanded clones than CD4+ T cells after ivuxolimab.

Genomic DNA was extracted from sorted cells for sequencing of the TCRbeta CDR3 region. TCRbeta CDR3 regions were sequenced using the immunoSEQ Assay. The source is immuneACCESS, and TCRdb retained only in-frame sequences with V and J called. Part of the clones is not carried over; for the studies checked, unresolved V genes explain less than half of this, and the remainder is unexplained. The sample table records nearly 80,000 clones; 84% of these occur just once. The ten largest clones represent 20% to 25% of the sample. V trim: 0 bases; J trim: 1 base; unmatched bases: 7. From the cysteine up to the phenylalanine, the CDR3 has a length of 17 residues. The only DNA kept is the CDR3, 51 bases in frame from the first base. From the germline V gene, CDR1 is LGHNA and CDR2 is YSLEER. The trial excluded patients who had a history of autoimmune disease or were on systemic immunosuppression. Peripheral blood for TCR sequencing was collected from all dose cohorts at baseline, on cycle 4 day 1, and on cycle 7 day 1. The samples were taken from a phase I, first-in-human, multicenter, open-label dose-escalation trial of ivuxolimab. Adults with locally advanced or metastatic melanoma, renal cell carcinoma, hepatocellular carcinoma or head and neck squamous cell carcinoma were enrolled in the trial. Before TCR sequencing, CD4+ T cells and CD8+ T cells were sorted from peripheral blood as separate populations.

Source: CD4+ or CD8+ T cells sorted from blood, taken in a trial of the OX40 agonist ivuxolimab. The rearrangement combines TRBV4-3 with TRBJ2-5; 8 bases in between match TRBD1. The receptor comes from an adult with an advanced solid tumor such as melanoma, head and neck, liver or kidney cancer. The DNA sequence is TGCGCCAGCAGCCAAGATCCGGGACAGGCGTTCCAAGAGACCCAGTACTTC. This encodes CASSQDPGQAFQETQYF.